This T cell receptor beta chain appears in the sequencing data of a study of T cells expressing NK-cell markers. On the study more broadly: Seropositivity for HCMV was found in seven of the eight sequenced donors, with one seronegative. Study-level points and caveats: The study did not resolve the HCMV specificity of expanded NKG2C+ T cell clones. The leading position in the CD3+CD56-NKG2C+ fraction of several donors also went to these clonotypes. NKG2C+ dominant clonotype frequencies in 5 or 6 donors were roughly 1.0-7.0% of CD8+ T cells.

CDR3 length: 20 residues. As concerns this clonotype: Its specificity is unknown.

From the 5' RACE reads, TCRdb lists one entry per CDR3 protein and no DNA. The repertoire shows 550,000 to 600,000 distinct CDR3 sequences; the top ten hold approximately 3.6%. The sequenced sample consisted of blood T cells: a sorted CD56 or NKG2C T cell subset, CD4+ or CD8+ T cells, or bulk PBMC T cells (not recorded which). The rearrangement uses TRBV21-1 and TRBJ1-6. TRBV21-1 is tagged as a pseudogene. This clonotype was sampled from a man aged 18 to 30 in good health. CDR3 amino acids: CASSNSKTDATSYCNSPLHF.